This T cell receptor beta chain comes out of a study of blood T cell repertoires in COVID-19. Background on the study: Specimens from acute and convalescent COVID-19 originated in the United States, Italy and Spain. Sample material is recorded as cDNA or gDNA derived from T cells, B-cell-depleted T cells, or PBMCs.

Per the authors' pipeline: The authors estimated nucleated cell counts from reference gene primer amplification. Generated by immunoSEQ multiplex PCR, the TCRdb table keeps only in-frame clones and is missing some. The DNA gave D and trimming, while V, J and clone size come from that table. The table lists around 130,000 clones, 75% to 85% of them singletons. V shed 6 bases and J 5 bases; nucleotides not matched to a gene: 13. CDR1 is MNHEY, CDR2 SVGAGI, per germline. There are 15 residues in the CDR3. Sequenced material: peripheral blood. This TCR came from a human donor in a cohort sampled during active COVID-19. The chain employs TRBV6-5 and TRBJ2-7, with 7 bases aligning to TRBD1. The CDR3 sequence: CASRRQGWGTDEQYF. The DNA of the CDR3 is TGTGCCAGCAGGCGACAGGGATGGGGAACCGACGAGCAGTACTTC.